One and the same sample provided the 21 T cell receptor beta chains below, sequenced in a study of blood T cells in healthy people across ages. A second PCR of roughly 7 to 11 cycles used a sample-barcoded 5' primer and a J-beta primer mix. One entry per CDR3 protein results from TCRdb running MiXCR on the 5' RACE reads. The sample holds 900,000 to 950,000 distinct CDR3 sequences, roughly 29% seen once. This sample was shared with a second study, whose subject was T cells of mothers and their children.

Sequenced sample: blood. All receptors derive from a woman aged 40-49 years in good health.

This clonotype has a handful of counts. The V and J genes are TRBV5-1 and TRBJ2-7, with TRBD1 matching over 7 bases. The germline V gene encodes CDR1 SGHRS and CDR2 YFSETQ. The V gene end was trimmed by 3 bases and the J gene end by 1 base; junction bases not matched to a gene: 7. The CDR3 has 15 amino acids. DNA of the CDR3: TGCGCCAGCAGCTACGGGACAGTGGGTTCCTACGAGCAGTACTTC. This codes for CASSYGTVGSYEQYF. Based on the CDR3 plus reference TRBV5-1 and TRBJ2-7, the full variable domain is KAGVTQTPRYLIKTRGQQVTLSCSPISGHRSVSWYQQTPGQGLQFLFEYFSETQRNKGNFPGRFSGRQFSNSRSEMNVSTLELGDSALYLCASSYGTVGSYEQYFGPGTRLTVT.

The J gene is TRBJ1-1, the V gene TRBV4-3, with D unresolved. Trimming removed 4 bases from V and 0 bases from J, with 15 bases in between. This CDR3 has 16 residues. Per germline, CDR1 LGHNA and CDR2 YSLEER. CDR3 bases: TGCGCCAGCAGCCGCCCGGGGTCCCTCATGAACACTGAAGCTTTCTTT. This sequence encodes CASSRPGSLMNTEAFF.

The chain recombines TRBV18 with TRBJ2-1; 7 bases agree with TRBD1. This CDR3 contains 16 residues. Germline CDR1 is KGHSH and CDR2 is LQKENI. The V gene end was trimmed by 4 bases and the J gene end by 2 bases; junction bases not matched to a gene: 8. In nucleotides, the CDR3 is TGTGCCAGCTCACGAGGGTCAGGGACAGCCTACAATGAGCAGTTCTTC. The encoded protein is CASSRGSGTAYNEQFF.

As for this clonotype: This CDR3 fails to terminate in the conserved phenylalanine or tryptophan, so it likely reflects a read error. The DNA is omitted, as the CDR3 cannot be located on it reliably, and the CDR3 follows TCRdb's listing. The genes are TRBV7-2 and TRBJ1-2. In germline, CDR1 is SGHTA, CDR2 FQGNSA. Termini included, the CDR3 measures 11 amino acids. The CDR3 loop is CANTFNYGYTC.

The V call is TRBV2, the J call TRBJ1-2; D is unclear. V shed 6 bases and J shed 7 bases, with 15 bases lying between them. This CDR3 is 13 amino acids long. CDR1 is SNHLY and CDR2 is FYNNEI in the germline V gene. Written as DNA, the CDR3 is TGTGCCAGCAGGGGAGGCGGTGCGGGTGGCTACACCTTC. This codes for CASRGGGAGGYTF.

J is TRBJ1-6 and V is TRBV4-3; D is unclear. The ends were cut back, 1 base at V and 8 bases at J, with 12 bases in the middle. The germline V gene has CDR1 LGHNA and CDR2 YSLEER. The CDR3 has 15 residues. DNA for the CDR3: TGCGCCAGCAGCCAAGGAGGCAGTCCGGATTCACCCCTCCACTTT. It translates to CASSQGGSPDSPLHF.

The chain employs TRBV7-2 and TRBJ2-2, with TRBD1 matching over 7 bases. The CDR3 has 14 amino acids. Germline V CDR1 and CDR2: SGHTA, FQGNSA. V was clipped by 5 bases and J by 5 bases; unmatched bases: 5. CDR3 bases: TGTGCCAGCAGCCGTACAGGGGCGACCGGGGAGCTGTTTTTT. Its protein product is CASSRTGATGELFF.

This clonotype was counted at least ten times. The chain combines TRBV6-5 with TRBJ2-5, with D possibly TRBD2 on 5 matching bases. Germline CDR1 and CDR2: MNHEY and SVGAGI. Deletions cut 0 bases from V and 5 bases from J, with 13 bases between. This CDR3 is 15 amino acids long. In DNA form, the CDR3 reads TGTGCCAGCAGTTACTCTTTTGAGGGCGGCGAGACCCAGTACTTC. Residues: CASSYSFEGGETQYF.

This clonotype was seen a handful of times. The chain links TRBV7-2 to TRBJ1-5; D is perhaps TRBD1 (6 bases). CDR3 size: 15 residues. The V end lost 2 bases, the J end lost 7 bases, and 15 bases lay between the germline ends. Per germline, CDR1 SGHTA and CDR2 FQGNSA. The CDR3 DNA follows: TGTGCCAGCAGCTTAACAGCTGGGGGCATACAGCCCCAGCATTTT. Its protein product is CASSLTAGGIQPQHF.

Regarding this clonotype: Possible read error: a much larger clone is one base away. This sequence joins TRBV11-1 and TRBJ2-3, with 9 bases matching TRBD2. The CDR3 runs to 17 residues. The germline CDR1 and CDR2 sequences are SGHAT and FQDESV (reference sequence). CDR3 nucleotide sequence: TGTGCCAACAGCGGGGGGAAGTTTGGGGGGGCCACAGATACGCAGTATTTT. It encodes CANSGGKFGGATDTQYF. The full variable domain, completed using reference TRBV11-1 and TRBJ2-3, is EAEVAQSPRYKITEKSQAVAFWCDPISGHATLYWYRQILGQGPELLVQFQDESVVDDSQLPKDRFSAERLKGVDSTLKIQPAELGDSAMYLCANSGGKFGGATDTQYFGPGTRLTVL.

Only a few counts were recorded for this clonotype. The chain carries TRBV7-9 and TRBJ1-2; no definite D call. This CDR3 has 15 residues. Germline lookup yields CDR1 SEHNR and CDR2 FQNEAQ (reference sequence). V lost 1 base and J 0 bases, leaving 9 bases between the germline ends. CDR3: CASSLEAGPNYGYTF. The CDR3 nucleotides are TGTGCCAGCAGCTTAGAGGCGGGCCCTAACTATGGCTACACCTTC.

This clonotype occurred a few times. A much larger clone differs from this one at a single base, so this may be a read error. The chain uses TRBV12-3 or TRBV12-4 and TRBJ2-5, with a weak D call TRBD1 (5 bases). The J call may be mistaken, given a closer DNA end match to TRBJ2-1. The CDR3 extends over 14 amino acids. The CDR3 here is CASRKRGQQETQFF. The CDR3 DNA is TGTGCCAGCAGAAAAAGGGGTCAGCAAGAGACCCAGTTCTTC.

This rearrangement joins TRBV7-2 to TRBJ2-5; TRBD2 might be the D (6 bases). Judging by the DNA end, TRBJ2-7 fits better; the J call may be wrong. The germline gives CDR1 SGHTA, CDR2 FQGNSA. The CDR3 contains 13 residues. CDR3 DNA: TGTGCCAGCAGCTCCTACGGGAGCGGCGAGCAGTACTTC. It encodes CASSSYGSGEQYF.

This clonotype has just a few counts. This chain uses TRBV7-7 with TRBJ2-5; D assignment may be TRBD1 or TRBD2 (6 bases each). Germline V gene data show CDR1 as SSHAT and CDR2 as FNYEAQ (reference sequence). This CDR3 comprises 14 residues. CDR3 amino acids: CASGSTGIGETQYF. The DNA for the CDR3 is TGTGCTAGCGGCTCTACAGGGATAGGAGAGACCCAGTACTTC.

With regard to this clonotype: A junction boundary mismatches the germline segment, possibly from a read error. The CDR3 sequence: CASMDTPSHEQYF. The CDR3 region has the DNA TGTGCGAGCATGGACACCCCCTCCCACGAGCAGTACTTC. V is TRBV28 and J is TRBJ2-7, with D possibly matching TRBD1 (5 bases). CDR1 is MDHEN, CDR2 SYDVKM, per germline. This CDR3 is 13 amino acids long. The variable domain in full, with the rest retrieved from reference TRBV28 and TRBJ2-7, is DVKVTQSSRYLVKRTGEKVFLECVQDMDHENMFWYRQDPGLGLRLIYFSYDVKMKEKGDIPEGYSVSREKKERFSLILESASTNQTSMYLCASMDTPSHEQYFGPGTRLTVT.

This clonotype has at least ten counts. The chain has TRBV20-1 and TRBJ2-5; 10 bases fit TRBD1. The germline V gene encodes CDR1 DFQATT and CDR2 SNEGSKA (reference sequence). The J segment lost 2 bases and the V segment lost 2 bases, leaving 8 bases of the junction unmatched. This CDR3 has 16 residues. The CDR3 DNA is TGCAGTGCTAGAAATCCGGGACAGGGGCTACAAGAGACCCAGTACTTC. This codes for CSARNPGQGLQETQYF.

In this sample, this clonotype turned up many times. An end of the junction differs from the germline gene, which may be a read error. The chain links TRBV4-1 to TRBJ2-7; D might be TRBD2 (5 bases). The CDR3 has 13 residues. Germline V gives CDR1 MGHRA, CDR2 YSYEKL. CDR3 coding DNA: TGCGCCGGCAGCCAAGATCGGGGCTACGAGCAGTACTTC. This sequence encodes CAGSQDRGYEQYF.

The rearrangement joins TRBV18 to TRBJ1-1; 7 positions match TRBD1. Germline CDR1 KGHSH, CDR2 LQKENI. V lost 0 bases to trimming and J lost 4 bases; unmatched junction nucleotides: 5. The CDR3 totals 15 residues. In nucleotides, the CDR3 is TGTGCCAGCTCACCACCCGGACAGGCCGGCACTGAAGCTTTCTTT. Amino acid sequence: CASSPPGQAGTEAFF.

The table lists this clonotype with many counts. The junction differs from germline at one of its ends, possibly a read error. This chain uses TRBV7-7 with TRBJ2-1, with TRBD1 matching 10 bases. The germline V gene encodes CDR1 SSHAT and CDR2 FNYEAQ (reference sequence). CDR3 length: 12 amino acids. CDR3 coding DNA: TGTGCTAGCAGCTCGACAGGGGGCGAACAGTTCTTC. Translated, it gives CASSSTGGEQFF.

A note on this clonotype: Mismatch with germline at one junction end may stem from a read error. The chain combines TRBV5-6 with TRBJ2-7, with 7 bases lining up with TRBD1. This CDR3 is 17 amino acids long. The germline V gene has CDR1 SGHDT and CDR2 YYEEEE. This CDR3 is CASSPIRGRGRSHERYF. CDR3 sequence (DNA): TGTGCCAGCAGCCCTATACGGGGCAGGGGGAGATCTCACGAGCGGTACTTC.

Ten or more counts support this clonotype. The CDR3 DNA sequence: TGCGCCAGCAGCCGGGGACCGATTGAAGAGACCCAGTACTTC. It yields the protein CASSRGPIEETQYF. The chain carries TRBV4-3 and TRBJ2-5; D tentatively fits TRBD1 or TRBD2 (5 bases each). Germline lookup yields CDR1 LGHNA and CDR2 YSLEER. The V end was cut by 4 bases, the J end by 3 bases, with 12 bases between. This CDR3 spans 14 amino acids.